This record covers a single T cell receptor (beta chain). Its cognate antigen is unknown. The CDR3 consists of 13 residues. J lost 7 bases, V lost 2 bases, and 2 bases had no gene match. With 60 Vbeta and 13 Jbeta primers, the PCR was carried out. Libraries were prepared by immunoSEQ multiplex PCR; TCRdb keeps only in-frame clonotypes and omits some of them. The data show roughly 110,000 clones, with about 80% seen just once and 6.5% to 8.5% held by the top ten. This sample stems from a study of cytomegalovirus exposure and HLA in healthy donors. Overall study context: Samples from HLA-typed donors yielded approximately 80 million unique TCRs in an early data release. Findings of the study overall: Another analysis was done later, and it associated 15,000 to 20,000 TCR beta sequences with HLA alleles at 0.05 false discovery rate.

Sequencing used PBMCs. The receptor was derived from a man aged 25-45 years in good health and CMV-seronegative. V usage is TRBV6-7 and J usage is TRBJ2-7, with TRBD1 matching over 10 bases. TRBV6-7 is labeled an ORF, and its function is uncertain. The CDR3 nucleotides are TGTGCCAGCAGTTACGGGACAGGGGATGAGCAGTACTTC. Translation gives CASSYGTGDEQYF.